A single sample is the source of the 9 T cell receptor beta chains below, sequenced in a study. TCRdb re-called the 5' RACE reads through MiXCR, storing one row per CDR3 protein. This table holds tens of thousands of distinct CDR3 sequences, roughly 25% found once. Treg sorting used a CD4+CD25+CD127-/low gate. Sequencing used tumor-infiltrating Tregs sorted from the breast tumor. The origin of the receptors is a female donor with breast cancer.

This clonotype was counted only a few times. This may be a read error, as it is one base from a much larger clone. The chain joins TRBV5-1 to TRBJ1-1; D possibly corresponds to TRBD1 (5 bases). The CDR3 has 15 residues. CDR1 is SGHRS and CDR2 is YFSETQ in the germline V gene. The DNA for the CDR3 is TGCGCCGGCAGCTTGGAAGGCAGGGTAAACACTGAAGCTTTCTTT. Its protein is CAGSLEGRVNTEAFF. The full variable domain, with the rest looked up from reference TRBV5-1 and TRBJ1-1, is KAGVTQTPRYLIKTRGQQVTLSCSPISGHRSVSWYQQTPGQGLQFLFEYFSETQRNKGNFPGRFSGRQFSNSRSEMNVSTLELGDSALYLCAGSLEGRVNTEAFFGQGTRLTVV.

This clonotype was counted at least ten times. The chain couples TRBV7-2 to TRBJ1-1; D uncertain. The V gene's germline CDR1 is SGHTA and CDR2 FQGNSA. The CDR3 is 14 residues long. The germline V and J ends were trimmed by 3 bases and 3 bases, with 11 bases remaining between them. The CDR3 here is CASSFPMEDTEAFF. DNA of the CDR3: TGTGCCAGCAGCTTTCCCATGGAGGACACTGAAGCTTTCTTT. Supplemented by reference TRBV7-2 and TRBJ1-1, the full variable domain reads GAGVSQSPSNKVTEKGKDVELRCDPISGHTALYWYRQSLGQGLEFLIYFQGNSAPDKSGLPSDRFSAERTGGSVSTLTIQRTQQEDSAVYLCASSFPMEDTEAFFGQGTRLTVV.

This clonotype was found a few times. This sequence joins TRBV25-1 and TRBJ1-5; TRBD1 matches 7 bases. The germline V gene has CDR1 MGHDK and CDR2 SYGVNS. This CDR3 comprises 14 residues. With V trimmed by 7 bases and J by 2 bases, 5 bases remained unmatched. The CDR3 here is CASTDREGNQPQHF. For the CDR3, the DNA is TGTGCCAGCACCGACAGGGAGGGCAATCAGCCCCAGCATTTT.

This chain links TRBV7-2 with TRBJ2-1; D is unclear. The CDR3 runs 8 residues. The V end was cut by 7 bases, the J end by 14 bases, with 6 bases between. CDR1 and CDR2 (germline): SGHTA, FQGNSA. The CDR3 reads CASNEKFF. CDR3 coding DNA: TGTGCCAGCAACGAAAAGTTCTTC.

This clonotype was counted between two and nine times. The chain couples TRBV5-1 to TRBJ2-7; TRBD1 is a possible D gene (6 bases). The CDR3 extends over 18 amino acids. Trimming shortened V by 4 bases and J by 1 base, and 24 bases separated the two germline ends. Germline CDR1 reads SGHRS; CDR2 reads YFSETQ. The CDR3 coding sequence is TGCGCCAGCAGCCTCGAAAAGGGAACAGGGACCTCATCCTACGAGCAGTACTTC. This gives the protein CASSLEKGTGTSSYEQYF.

The V call is TRBV4-1, the J call TRBJ2-3; TRBD2 agrees at 10 bases. The germline V gene encodes CDR1 MGHRA and CDR2 YSYEKL. Trimming removed 0 bases from V and 5 bases from J; junction bases left unmatched: 5. The CDR3 contains 16 residues. CDR3 DNA: TGCGCCAGCAGCCAAGATCTAGCGGGAGTACGAGATACGCAGTATTTT. Translated: CASSQDLAGVRDTQYF.

In nucleotides, the CDR3 is TGTGCCAGCAGCTTCGCTAGCGGCTTAACTAGCACAGATACGCAGTATTTT. Translation gives CASSFASGLTSTDTQYF. V usage is TRBV7-2 and J usage is TRBJ2-3, with 7 bases that match TRBD2. This CDR3 is built from 17 residues. CDR1 is SGHTA, CDR2 FQGNSA, per germline. V shed 3 bases and J 0 bases; nucleotides not matched to a gene: 9. Full variable domain (remainder filled in from reference TRBV7-2 and TRBJ2-3): GAGVSQSPSNKVTEKGKDVELRCDPISGHTALYWYRQSLGQGLEFLIYFQGNSAPDKSGLPSDRFSAERTGGSVSTLTIQRTQQEDSAVYLCASSFASGLTSTDTQYFGPGTRLTVL.

Comments on this clonotype: A much larger clone differs by one base, so this may be a read error. This CDR3 fails to terminate in the conserved phenylalanine or tryptophan, so it likely reflects a read error. The chain carries TRBV5-1 and TRBJ2-7; possibly TRBD1 for D (5 bases). The length of the CDR3 is 13 residues. V shed 2 bases and J shed 1 base, with 7 bases lying between them. Per germline, CDR1 SGHRS and CDR2 YFSETQ. The CDR3 bases are TGCGCCAGCAGCTTACAGGAGTCCTACGAGCAGTACTGC. Protein: CASSLQESYEQYC.

This chain joins TRBV2 and TRBJ2-3; 9 bases are shared with TRBD1. CDR3 size: 13 residues. Germline CDR1 SNHLY, CDR2 FYNNEI. Trimming removed 6 bases from V and 7 bases from J; junction bases left unmatched: 5. The chain's CDR3 is CASRPTGGNTQYF. The CDR3 coding sequence is TGTGCCAGCAGACCGACAGGGGGAAATACGCAGTATTTT.